A selection of T cell receptor beta chains follows, all from one sample in a study of shared clonotypes between healthy human individuals. Data came from immunoSEQ multiplex PCR; TCRdb stores just in-frame clones and leaves some out. The sample includes a few million clones, approximately 92% of them seen just once. What was sequenced was naive CD4+ T cells sorted from blood. These receptor sequences come from a young man in good health. Both conserved end residues are part of each CDR3. The D gene is left open where the match is weak. For some rows the clone size is stated as once, few or many, or as a class when expanded; others skip it.

j_gene | v_gene | d_gene | abundance | CDR3nt | CDR3aa
TRBJ1-2 | TRBV5-5 | NA | NA | TGTGCCAGCAGCTTGGGGCAGAACTATGGCTACACCTTC | CASSLGQNYGYTF
TRBJ1-5 | TRBV9 | TRBD1 | NA | TGTGCCAGCAGCGTAGGACAGGGTGGCCAGCCCCAGCATTTT | CASSVGQGGQPQHF
TRBJ1-5 | TRBV5-4 | NA | NA | TGTGCCAGCAGCCTCGGACGGTCGAAGGGCAGCAATCAGCCCCAGCATTTT | CASSLGRSKGSNQPQHF
TRBJ2-7 | TRBV14 | NA | NA | TGTGCCAGCAGCCCGAATGGGCGGAACAGGCTTTCCTACGAGCAGTACTTC | CASSPNGRNRLSYEQYF
TRBJ2-7 | TRBV30 | NA | NA | TGTGCCTGGAGTGTAGAAATGGGGGCCTACGAGCAGTACTTC | CAWSVEMGAYEQYF
TRBJ2-1 | TRBV5-1 | TRBD2 | NA | TGCGCCAGCAGCTTGAGCGCGCAGCGGGGGGGCCTGGTTGAGCAGTTCTTC | CASSLSAQRGGLVEQFF
TRBJ2-2 | TRBV4-1 | NA | NA | TGCGCCAGCAGCCAGGTCGAGGGGACCACCGGGGAGCTGTTTTTT | CASSQVEGTTGELFF
TRBJ2-7 | TRBV5-6 | NA | NA | TGTGCCAGCAGCTTGGTACAGAGCTACGAGCAGTACTTC | CASSLVQSYEQYF
TRBJ2-3 | TRBV9 | NA | once | TGTGCCAGCAGCCGTACCATTTTACAGGGTGGGGGCACAGATACGCAGTATTTT | CASSRTILQGGGTDTQYF
TRBJ2-2 | TRBV19 | NA | NA | TGTGCCAGTAGCCGGACCCGATCCACCGGGGAGCTGTTTTTT | CASSRTRSTGELFF
TRBJ2-1 | TRBV4-1 | NA | NA | TGCGCCAGCAGCCAAGATGCCGACGGGAATGAGCAGTTCTTC | CASSQDADGNEQFF
TRBJ1-4 | TRBV5-1 | TRBD1 | NA | TGCGCCAGCAGCTTGGAGACAGGGTCAACTAATGAAAAACTGTTTTTT | CASSLETGSTNEKLFF
TRBJ1-1 | TRBV6-5 | NA | NA | TGTGCCAGCAGCCCATTTGCGGGTTCCACTGAAGCTTTCTTT | CASSPFAGSTEAFF
TRBJ2-7 | TRBV28 | TRBD2 | NA | TGTGCCAGCAGTCGGGGGGGGAGCGAGCAGTACTTC | CASSRGGSEQYF
TRBJ2-3 | TRBV2 | NA | NA | TGTGCCAGCAGGCTAATAGATACGCAGTATTTT | CASRLIDTQYF
TRBJ2-3 | TRBV14 | NA | NA | TGTGCCAGCAGCCAAGACTGGCGACTAGAAAAAGAGTATTTT | CASSQDWRLEKEYF
TRBJ2-7 | TRBV14 | TRBD1 | NA | TGTGCCAGCAGCCGCCGGATCTCCGGGACAGGGGGCGAGCAGTACTTC | CASSRRISGTGGEQYF
TRBJ2-4 | TRBV5-6 | NA | NA | TGTGCCAGCAGCCCCCTACAACTGAACATTCAGTACTTC | CASSPLQLNIQYF
TRBJ2-3 | TRBV19 | TRBD2 | NA | TGTGCCAGTAGTAGTCAGGCTAGCGGGAATCGAGATACGCAGTATTTT | CASSSQASGNRDTQYF
TRBJ1-1 | TRBV11-2 | NA | NA | TGTGCCAGCAGCTTAGGGTCGGGCAGGAACACTGAAGCTTTCTTT | CASSLGSGRNTEAFF
TRBJ2-3 | TRBV11-1 | NA | once | TGTGCCAGCAGCGACAAAAGGGGAACAGATACGCAGTATTTT | CASSDKRGTDTQYF
TRBJ2-5 | TRBV5-6 | NA | NA | TGTGCCAGCAGCTATCAAGAGACCCAGTACTTC | CASSYQETQYF
TRBJ2-2 | TRBV12-5 | NA | NA | TGTGCTAGTGGTTTGGCCGCCGGGGAGCTGTTTTTT | CASGLAAGELFF
TRBJ1-2 | TRBV5-4 | NA | NA | TGTGCCAGCAGGTTGCTTGTGGGCGGCTACACCTTC | CASRLLVGGYTF
TRBJ2-3 | TRBV30 | TRBD1 | NA | TGTGCCTGGGACAGGGGAGGCACAGATACGCAGTATTTT | CAWDRGGTDTQYF
TRBJ1-3 | TRBV21-1 | NA | NA | TGTGCCAGCAGCAAGGAGATGACAGGGTTTGGAAACACCATATATTTT | CASSKEMTGFGNTIYF
TRBJ2-3 | TRBV6-5 | NA | NA | TGTGCCAGCACTCGGACAGTTGGGGCAGATACGCAGTATTTT | CASTRTVGADTQYF
TRBJ1-2 | TRBV30 | NA | NA | TGTGCCTGGAGTGTAGACAGCCACTATGGCTACACCTTC | CAWSVDSHYGYTF
TRBJ2-4 | TRBV30 | TRBD2 | NA | TGTGCCTGGAGACGGGGGGGATTAGCCAAAAACATTCAGTACTTC | CAWRRGGLAKNIQYF
TRBJ1-6 | TRBV2 | TRBD1 | NA | TGTGCCAGCAGCAAGACAGGGTCCTTCTTCCACTTT | CASSKTGSFFHF
TRBJ1-1 | TRBV6-1 | NA | once | TGTGCCAGCAGTCCGCGGGCCCAGAACACTGAAGCTTTCTTT | CASSPRAQNTEAFF
TRBJ2-7 | TRBV28 | NA | NA | TGTGCCAGCAGTTTACCCCCCAGGGGCTACGAGCAGTACTTC | CASSLPPRGYEQYF
TRBJ1-2 | TRBV6-5 | TRBD1 | NA | TGTGCCAGCAGTTTCCGGGACAGGGACTATGGCTACACCTTC | CASSFRDRDYGYTF
TRBJ1-4 | TRBV2 | NA | NA | TGTGCCAGCGTCCTGAGAGAAAAACTGTTTTTT | CASVLREKLFF
TRBJ1-3 | TRBV18 | NA | NA | TGTGCCAGCTCACCAGAAGGGGGAAACACCATATATTTT | CASSPEGGNTIYF
TRBJ1-4 | TRBV6-5 | NA | NA | TGTGCCAGCAGTCGGGACAAGGATGAAAAACTGTTTTTT | CASSRDKDEKLFF
TRBJ1-3 | TRBV11-2 | NA | once | TGTGCCAGCAACTTCGGGGGCTCTGGAAACACCATATATTTT | CASNFGGSGNTIYF
TRBJ2-3 | TRBV6-1 | TRBD2 | few | TGTGCCAGCTCGCGGGAGACGAATACGCAGTATTTT | CASSRETNTQYF
TRBJ2-3 | TRBV5-1 | NA | once | TGCGCCAGCAGCCCGGACGGAGGCGGGAACGCAGATACGCAGTATTTT | CASSPDGGGNADTQYF
TRBJ2-5 | TRBV19 | NA | once | TGTGCCAGTAGTATAGATCACCCTGACAGTGAAGGGGAGACCCAGTACTTC | CASSIDHPDSEGETQYF
TRBJ2-7 | TRBV18 | TRBD1 | NA | TGTGCCAGCTCACTCGGGACAGGCGTCTACGAGCAGTACTTC | CASSLGTGVYEQYF
TRBJ1-1 | TRBV29-1 | TRBD1 | NA | TGCAGCGTTGCTACAGGGGCGACTGAAGCTTTCTTT | CSVATGATEAFF
TRBJ2-2 | TRBV30 | TRBD1 | NA | TGTGCCTGGATACAGGGGGCAAACACCGGGGAGCTGTTTTTT | CAWIQGANTGELFF
TRBJ1-2 | TRBV5-1 | TRBD1 | NA | TGCGCCAGCAGCTTTTCCGGGACAGGGGGCGAGGGCTACACCTTC | CASSFSGTGGEGYTF
TRBJ2-1 | TRBV7-2 | NA | NA | TGTGCCAGCAGCTCGAGCCGGAGGGGTCCTTACAATGAGCAGTTCTTC | CASSSSRRGPYNEQFF
TRBJ2-7 | TRBV18 | NA | NA | TGTGCCAGCTCACCGCCAGGGGCAGGGTTATTACGAGAGCAGTACTTC | CASSPPGAGLLREQYF
TRBJ1-5 | TRBV30 | TRBD1 | NA | TGTGCCTGGAGCTCATCCGGGCCGGGACAGAAGTATAGCAATCAGCCCCAGCATTTT | CAWSSSGPGQKYSNQPQHF
TRBJ1-2 | TRBV28 | NA | NA | TGTGCCAGCACCATGGGGACTGCCTATGGCTACACCTTC | CASTMGTAYGYTF
TRBJ1-2 | TRBV18 | NA | NA | TGTGCCAGCTCACCTACAAGGGAACGGGGCCATGGCTACACCTTC | CASSPTRERGHGYTF
TRBJ2-7 | TRBV4-2 | NA | NA | TGTGCCAGCAGCCAAGATAACTGGGTCTCCTACGAGCAGTACTTC | CASSQDNWVSYEQYF